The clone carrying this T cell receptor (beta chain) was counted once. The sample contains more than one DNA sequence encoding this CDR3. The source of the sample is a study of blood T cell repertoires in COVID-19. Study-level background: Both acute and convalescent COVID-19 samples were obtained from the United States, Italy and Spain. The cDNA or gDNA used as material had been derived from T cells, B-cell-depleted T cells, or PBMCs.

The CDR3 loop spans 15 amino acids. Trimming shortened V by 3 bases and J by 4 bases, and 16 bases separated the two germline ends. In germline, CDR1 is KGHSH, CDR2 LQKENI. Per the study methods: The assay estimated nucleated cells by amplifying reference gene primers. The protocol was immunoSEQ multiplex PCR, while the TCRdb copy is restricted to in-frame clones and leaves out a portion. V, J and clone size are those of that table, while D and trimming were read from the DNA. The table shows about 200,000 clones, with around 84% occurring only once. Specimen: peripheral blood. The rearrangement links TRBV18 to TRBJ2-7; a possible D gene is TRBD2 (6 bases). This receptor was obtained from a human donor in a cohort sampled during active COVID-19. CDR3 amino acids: CASSPRQGGTYEQYF. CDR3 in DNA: TGTGCCAGCTCACCGAGGCAGGGAGGAACGTACGAGCAGTACTTC.